The clone carrying this T cell receptor beta chain appeared many times. The antigen remains unidentified. TCRdb recomputed calls from the 5' RACE reads with MiXCR, one row per CDR3 protein. Counted here are approximately 600,000 distinct CDR3 sequences, about 7% occurring once; the ten biggest clones make up about 1.5%. The data stem from a study of identical twins. Study findings and constraints: Out-of-frame beta chain sequences displayed weaker excess sharing between twins. Without tracking the same donors, conclusions rested on cross-sectional statistical analysis. Fewer insertions marked abundant cord blood beta clonotypes; young adult naive trended weakly, memory not at all.

These data also featured in a second study, about yellow fever vaccine responses in identical twins.

The TCR originated in a woman aged 18-29 years in good health. The sequenced material came from PBMCs.

As DNA, the CDR3 is TGTGCCAGCAGCTTGGAGGTTTGGGGTTCACAAGAGACCCAGTACTTC. Translated, it gives CASSLEVWGSQETQYF. This chain connects TRBV5-5 to TRBJ2-5; D remains unclear. The V and J ends lost 0 bases and 2 bases respectively, with 14 bases between them. CDR1 SGHKS and CDR2 YYEKEE come from the germline V gene (reference sequence). This CDR3 has 16 residues. The whole variable domain, filled in from reference TRBV5-5 and TRBJ2-5, reads DAGVTQSPTHLIKTRGQQVTLRCSPISGHKSVSWYQQVLGQGPQFIFQYYEKEERGRGNFPDRFSARQFPNYSSELNVNALLLGDSALYLCASSLEVWGSQETQYFGPGTRLLVL.